This TCR beta chain was captured in a study of regulatory T cells in long-lasting Graves disease (dated by TCRdb to 2020 to 2022). In the study overall: Newly diagnosed Graves' disease patients had taken antithyroid drugs for less than 3 months. A total of some 35 samples underwent TCR sequencing: some 13 from persistent and some 20 from newly diagnosed Graves' disease patients. The study was conducted in China and was registered as a clinical trial. Persistent Graves' disease patients were compared with newly diagnosed Graves' disease patients by peripheral blood TCR sequencing and RNA sequencing.

The time point label corresponds to: newly diagnosed GD, antithyroid drugs for less than 3 months. For both TCR sequencing and RNA sequencing, RNA was extracted from PBMCs in TRIzol. The diagnosis of Graves' disease followed American Thyroid Association guidelines. Patients for the study were recruited at an endocrinology department in Xi'an, China. Each patient gave approximately 10 milliliters of peripheral blood, collected in an EDTA anticoagulant tube. Ficoll Paque Plus density gradient separation was used to isolate PBMCs, and no additional T cell sorting was done. RNA quality was checked with an Agilent 2100 Bioanalyzer and agarose gel, and concentration with a NanoDrop 2000. General study outcomes and caveats: The authors noted that the small sample size was a limitation that may lower accuracy. Persistent disease showed preferential use of TRBV28, TRBJ1-2 and TRBJ2-5, whereas newly diagnosed disease favored TRBV20-1 and TRBJ2-1. Peripheral blood alone was examined, since thyroid tissue, which constituted the primary lesion, could not be accessed. Only the TCR beta chain was sequenced and analyzed. Compared with newly diagnosed patients, persistent Graves' disease patients had lower TCR Shannon entropy and fewer highly expanded clones, which suggests clonal expansion. Patients with persistent disease shared more public clonotypes (over 2,500) than newly diagnosed patients did (966).

Library creation used multiplex PCR. Data came from an Illumina HiSeq 4000. CDR3 regions were amplified by Arm-PCR with iRepertoire HTBI primers to construct TCR beta libraries. PCR products were gel purified before sequencing. The original pipeline was this. Gene usage analysis of CDR3 amino acid clonotypes relied on the roughly 67 TRBV and 12 to 15 TRBJ segments identified across samples. COPE and FqMerger were used to merge filtered high-quality paired reads into contigs. BLAST was used to align contigs to IMGT TRBV, TRBD and TRBJ reference genes, with CDR3 defined following IMGT. Any clonotype with a frequency above 0.1% was counted as a highly expanded clone. Shannon entropy served as the measure of repertoire diversity, while the Gini coefficient captured V-J evenness. A clonotype found in more than one individual was treated as public. TCRdb itself trimmed the public reads at Q25 with fastp, ran MiXCR and retained productive beta chains. Entries that share a CDR3 protein sequence are merged under the most common genes and DNA. The V and J calls, along with clone size, are taken from TCRdb and not from the paper's own processing. This sample gives over 350,000 distinct CDR3 sequences in total; approximately 15% of them show up just once. The ten largest clonotypes hold 7.8% of the sample.

Points on this clonotype: What antigen it recognizes has not been identified. The junction shows a germline mismatch at one end, possibly a read error.

The germline V gene (reference sequence) specifies GTSNPN as CDR1 and SVGIG as CDR2. CDR3 length: 15 amino acids, cysteine to phenylalanine. Solely the CDR3 DNA is kept, with 45 bases framed from the first base. The data also belong to a second study, concerning T cells in Graves' hyperthyroidism and ophthalmopathy. The second investigation adds: Graves' hyperthyroidism was defined as stable when no progression to ophthalmopathy occurred over 18 months of follow-up. Hyperthyroidism patients were newly diagnosed, with disease duration under 2 months, and aged 18 to 65 years. The study excluded patients with uncontrolled infections, other autoimmune diseases, pregnancy or lactation. Diagnoses were based on clinical symptoms, serum thyroxine and TRAb, thyroid ultrasound and orbital computed tomography. The TCR CDR3 was subjected to a first round of RT-PCR using the HTBI primer set and the Qiagen OneStep RT-PCR kit. Blood samples also contained most of the expanded thyroid clonotypes (frequency above 0.001), which suggests that blood repertoires may reflect thyroid immune responses. A model built on a 13 V-J signature distinguished ophthalmopathy from stable hyperthyroidism, reaching about 89% sensitivity and about 81% specificity in cross-validation and 80%/75% in testing. In validation, the model predicted progression to ophthalmopathy with roughly 70% sensitivity and roughly 72% specificity, a median of 6.5 months before onset. To identify distinguishing TCR V-J signatures, a discovery cohort of about 100 patients was used, comprising 43 with Graves' ophthalmopathy and around 60 with stable Graves' hyperthyroidism. Prospective prediction of ophthalmopathy was tested in an independent validation cohort consisting of 18 hyperthyroidism patients and approximately 16 patients who later progressed to ophthalmopathy. The approximately 100 discovery patients were randomly divided into training and test sets at a 7:3 ratio. In several Graves' hyperthyroidism patients, the study also compared T-cell repertoires from thyroid tissue with T-cell repertoires from blood. Following sampling, methimazole starting at 30 mg daily was given to hyperthyroidism patients, and high-dose intravenous methylprednisolone was given to ophthalmopathy patients. Libraries were constructed in a second round of multiplex PCR, after which size selection and purification were carried out. Libraries were sequenced paired-end with 100 bp reads on an Illumina HiSeq2000. SOAPnuke was used to process the raw data, with reads discarded if the reads contained adapters or uncalled bases, had a mean Phred below 15, or lacked an exact constant-primer or identifier match. High-quality paired reads were merged with COPE v1.2.5, and unique nucleotide sequences were defined as clonotypes. Clonotypes were aligned to IMGT TRBV, TRBD and TRBJ reference segments using MiTCR v1.1. Only V-J combinations with frequency above 0.0001, covering 99% to 99.2% of repertoires, were analysed. The TCS score was defined as F50 (clonal expansion) divided by E x V (chaos), with BLOSUM62-based TCRdist calculated between CDR3 peptides within each V-J. Welch's t-statistics and random forest reduced 450 to 600 V-J features to under 15, which were used in a naive Bayes classifier (R e1071). Sample size was not statistically predetermined, and blinding of investigators to group allocation was not performed. According to the paper, TCR Vbeta CDR3 sequencing was carried out on approximately 140 peripheral blood samples, which came from some 41 ophthalmopathy, around 75 hyperthyroidism and approximately 17 progressor patients.

The chain was built from TRBV30 and TRBJ2-7, with TRBD2 matching 13 junction bases. This specimen consisted of peripheral blood mononuclear cells (PBMCs), obtained at new diagnosis, from a patient treated with antithyroid drugs. This sequence was found in a woman aged 40 to 50 with Graves disease. Donor details come from another sample of the same person, matched by shared clones. The CDR3: CAWRRTSGSSFEQYF. The bases are TGTGCCTGGCGCCGGACTAGCGGGAGCTCCTTCGAGCAGTACTTC.